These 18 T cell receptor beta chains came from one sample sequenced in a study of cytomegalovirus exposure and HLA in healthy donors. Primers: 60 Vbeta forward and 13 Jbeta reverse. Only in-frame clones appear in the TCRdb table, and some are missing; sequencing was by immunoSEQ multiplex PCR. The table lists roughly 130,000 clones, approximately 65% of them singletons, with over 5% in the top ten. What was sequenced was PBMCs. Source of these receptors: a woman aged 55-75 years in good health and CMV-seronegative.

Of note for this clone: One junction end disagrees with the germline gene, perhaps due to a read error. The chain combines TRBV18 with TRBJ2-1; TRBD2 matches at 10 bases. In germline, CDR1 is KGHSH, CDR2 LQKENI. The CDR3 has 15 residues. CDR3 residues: CASSESSGSYDEQFF. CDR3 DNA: TGTGCCAGCTCAGAGTCTAGCGGGAGCTACGATGAGCAGTTCTTC.

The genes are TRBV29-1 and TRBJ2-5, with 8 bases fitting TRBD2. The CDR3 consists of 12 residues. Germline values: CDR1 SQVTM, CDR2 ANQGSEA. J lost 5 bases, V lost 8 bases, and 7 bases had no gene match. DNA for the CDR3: TGCAGCTCAGAGCGGGAGCCGGAGACCCAGTACTTC. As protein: CSSEREPETQYF.

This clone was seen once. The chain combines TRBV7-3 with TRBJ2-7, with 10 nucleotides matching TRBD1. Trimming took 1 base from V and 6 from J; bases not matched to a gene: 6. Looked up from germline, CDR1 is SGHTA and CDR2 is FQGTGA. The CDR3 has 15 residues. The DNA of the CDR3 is TGTGCCAGCAGCTTAAACCCCGGACAGGGGGTCGAGCAGTACTTC. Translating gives CASSLNPGQGVEQYF. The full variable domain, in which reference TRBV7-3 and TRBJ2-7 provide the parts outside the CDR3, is GAGVSQTPSNKVTEKGKYVELRCDPISGHTALYWYRQSLGQGPEFLIYFQGTGAADDSGLPNDRFFAVRPEGSVSTLKIQRTERGDSAVYLCASSLNPGQGVEQYFGPGTRLTVT.

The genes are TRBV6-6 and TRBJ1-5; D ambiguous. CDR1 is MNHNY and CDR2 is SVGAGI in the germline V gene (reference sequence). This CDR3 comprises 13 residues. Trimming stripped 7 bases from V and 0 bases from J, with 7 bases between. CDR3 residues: CASNRYSNQPQHF. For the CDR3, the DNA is TGTGCCAGCAACAGATATAGCAATCAGCCCCAGCATTTT.

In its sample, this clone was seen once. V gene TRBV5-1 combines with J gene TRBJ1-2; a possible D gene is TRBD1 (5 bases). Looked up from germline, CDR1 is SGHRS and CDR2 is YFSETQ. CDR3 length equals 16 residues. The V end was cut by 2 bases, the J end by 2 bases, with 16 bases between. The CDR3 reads CASSLAGGGINYGYTF. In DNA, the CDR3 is TGCGCCAGCAGCTTAGCCGGGGGGGGTATCAACTATGGCTACACCTTC.

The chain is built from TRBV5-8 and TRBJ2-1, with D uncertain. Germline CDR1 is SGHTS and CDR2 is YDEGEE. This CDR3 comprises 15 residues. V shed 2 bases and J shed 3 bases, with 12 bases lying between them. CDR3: CASSLEGHYYNEQFF. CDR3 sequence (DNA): TGTGCCAGCAGCTTAGAAGGCCACTACTACAATGAGCAGTTCTTC.

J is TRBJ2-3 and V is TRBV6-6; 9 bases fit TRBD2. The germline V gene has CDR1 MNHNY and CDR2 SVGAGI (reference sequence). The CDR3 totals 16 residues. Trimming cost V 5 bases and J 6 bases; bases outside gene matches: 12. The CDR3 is CASSGRGGISADTQYF. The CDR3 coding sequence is TGTGCCAGCAGTGGGCGGGGGGGCATATCGGCCGATACGCAGTATTTT.

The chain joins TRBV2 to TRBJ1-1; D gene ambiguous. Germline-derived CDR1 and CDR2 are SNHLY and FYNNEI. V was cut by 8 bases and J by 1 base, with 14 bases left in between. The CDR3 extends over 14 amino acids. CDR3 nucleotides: TGTGCCAGCGGAAGCAATAGCCGGAACACTGAAGCTTTCTTT. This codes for CASGSNSRNTEAFF.

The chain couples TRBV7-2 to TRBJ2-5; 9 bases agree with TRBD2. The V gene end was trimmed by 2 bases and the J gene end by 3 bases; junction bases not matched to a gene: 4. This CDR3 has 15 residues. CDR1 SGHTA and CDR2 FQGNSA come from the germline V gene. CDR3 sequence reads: CASSLYSGREETQYF. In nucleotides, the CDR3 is TGTGCCAGCAGCTTATATAGCGGGAGAGAAGAGACCCAGTACTTC. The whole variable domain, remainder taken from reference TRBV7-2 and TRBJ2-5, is GAGVSQSPSNKVTEKGKDVELRCDPISGHTALYWYRQSLGQGLEFLIYFQGNSAPDKSGLPSDRFSAERTGGSVSTLTIQRTQQEDSAVYLCASSLYSGREETQYFGPGTRLLVL.

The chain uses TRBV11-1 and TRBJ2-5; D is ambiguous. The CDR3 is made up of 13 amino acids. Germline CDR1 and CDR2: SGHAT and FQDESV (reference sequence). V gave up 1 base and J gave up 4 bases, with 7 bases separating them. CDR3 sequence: CASSLGQRETQYF. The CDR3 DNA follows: TGTGCCAGCAGCTTAGGTCAGCGAGAGACCCAGTACTTC.

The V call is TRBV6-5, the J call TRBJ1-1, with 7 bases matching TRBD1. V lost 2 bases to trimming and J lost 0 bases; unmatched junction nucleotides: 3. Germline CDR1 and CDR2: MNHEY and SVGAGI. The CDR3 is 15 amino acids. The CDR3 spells CASSYPTGLNTEAFF. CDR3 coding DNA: TGTGCCAGCAGTTACCCGACAGGGTTGAACACTGAAGCTTTCTTT.

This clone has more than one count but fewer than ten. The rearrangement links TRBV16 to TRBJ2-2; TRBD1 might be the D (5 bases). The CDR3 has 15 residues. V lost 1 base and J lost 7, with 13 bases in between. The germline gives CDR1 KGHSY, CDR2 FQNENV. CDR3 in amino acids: CASSQYRQGGGELFF. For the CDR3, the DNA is TGTGCCAGCAGCCAATATCGTCAGGGTGGCGGGGAGCTGTTTTTT.

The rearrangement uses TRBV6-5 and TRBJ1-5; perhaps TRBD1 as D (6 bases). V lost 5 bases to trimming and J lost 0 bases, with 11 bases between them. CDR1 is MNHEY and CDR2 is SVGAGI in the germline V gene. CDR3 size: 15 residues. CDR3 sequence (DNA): TGTGCCAGCAGTGCCGGCAGGGGTAGCAATCAGCCCCAGCATTTT. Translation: CASSAGRGSNQPQHF.

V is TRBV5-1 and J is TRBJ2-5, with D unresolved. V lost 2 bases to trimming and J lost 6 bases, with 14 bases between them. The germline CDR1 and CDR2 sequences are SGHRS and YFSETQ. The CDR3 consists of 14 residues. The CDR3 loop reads CASSLIAGVQTQYF. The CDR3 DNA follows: TGCGCCAGCAGCTTAATTGCAGGCGTGCAGACCCAGTACTTC.

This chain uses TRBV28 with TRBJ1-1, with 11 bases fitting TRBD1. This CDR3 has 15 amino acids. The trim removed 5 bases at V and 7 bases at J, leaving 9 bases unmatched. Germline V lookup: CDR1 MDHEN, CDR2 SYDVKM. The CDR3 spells CASSPGQGAIGEAFF. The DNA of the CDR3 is TGTGCCAGCAGTCCAGGACAGGGGGCGATCGGTGAAGCTTTCTTT. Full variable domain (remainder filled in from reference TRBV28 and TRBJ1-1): DVKVTQSSRYLVKRTGEKVFLECVQDMDHENMFWYRQDPGLGLRLIYFSYDVKMKEKGDIPEGYSVSREKKERFSLILESASTNQTSMYLCASSPGQGAIGEAFFGQGTRLTVV.

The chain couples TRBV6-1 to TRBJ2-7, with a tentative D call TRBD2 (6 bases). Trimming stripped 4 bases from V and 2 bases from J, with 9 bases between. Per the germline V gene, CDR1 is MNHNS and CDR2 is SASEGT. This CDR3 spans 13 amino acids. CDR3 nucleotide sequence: TGTGCCAGCAGTGTTGCGGGAACCTACGAGCAGTACTTC. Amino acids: CASSVAGTYEQYF.

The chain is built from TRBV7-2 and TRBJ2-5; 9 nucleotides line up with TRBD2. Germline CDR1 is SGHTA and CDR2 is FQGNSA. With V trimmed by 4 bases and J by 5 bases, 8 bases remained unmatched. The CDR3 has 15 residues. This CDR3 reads CASSSSGKVGETQYF. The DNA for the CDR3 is TGTGCCAGCAGCTCTAGCGGGAAAGTTGGTGAGACCCAGTACTTC. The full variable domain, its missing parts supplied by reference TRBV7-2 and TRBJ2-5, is GAGVSQSPSNKVTEKGKDVELRCDPISGHTALYWYRQSLGQGLEFLIYFQGNSAPDKSGLPSDRFSAERTGGSVSTLTIQRTQQEDSAVYLCASSSSGKVGETQYFGPGTRLLVL.

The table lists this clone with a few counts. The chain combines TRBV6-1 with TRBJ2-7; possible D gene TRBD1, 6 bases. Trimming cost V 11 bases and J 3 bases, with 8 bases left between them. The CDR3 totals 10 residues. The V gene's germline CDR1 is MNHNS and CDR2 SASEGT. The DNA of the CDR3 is TGTGCCGCAGGGGTCTACGAGCAGTACTTC. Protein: CAAGVYEQYF.